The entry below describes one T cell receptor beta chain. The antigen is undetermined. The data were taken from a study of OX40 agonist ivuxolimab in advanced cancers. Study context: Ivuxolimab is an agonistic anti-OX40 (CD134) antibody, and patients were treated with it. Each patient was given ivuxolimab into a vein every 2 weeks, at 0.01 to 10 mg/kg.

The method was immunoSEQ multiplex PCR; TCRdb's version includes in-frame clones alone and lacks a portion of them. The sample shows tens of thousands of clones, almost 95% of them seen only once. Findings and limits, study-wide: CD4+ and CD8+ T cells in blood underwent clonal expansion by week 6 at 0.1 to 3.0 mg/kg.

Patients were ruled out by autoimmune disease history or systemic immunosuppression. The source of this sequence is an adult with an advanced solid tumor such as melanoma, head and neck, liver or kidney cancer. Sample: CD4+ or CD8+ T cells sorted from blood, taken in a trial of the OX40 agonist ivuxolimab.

This chain's CDR3 is CASSLSGSSYEQYF. The CDR3 region has the DNA TGTGCCAGCAGCTTAAGCGGGAGCTCCTACGAGCAGTACTTC. V gene TRBV13 combines with J gene TRBJ2-7; 8 bases map to TRBD2. The CDR3 spans 14 residues. In germline, CDR1 is PRHDT, CDR2 FYEKMQ (reference sequence). The junction had 0 bases not matched to a gene; V was cut back by 2 bases and J by 0 bases.